This T cell receptor (beta chain) was sequenced for a study of T-cell reconstitution after alpha-beta-depleted transplantation in children. Findings of the study overall: Reports say that about two months after transplant, the alpha-beta T cells came out of several hundred graft clones that had expanded.

Unique molecular identifiers were incorporated when the TCRbeta library was constructed. From the PCR reads, TCRdb called clonotypes with MiXCR, one entry per CDR3 protein. The sample has hundreds of thousands of distinct CDR3 sequences, approximately 13% seen once; the top ten hold 2% to 2.5%. CDR1 MDHEN and CDR2 SYDVKM come from the germline V gene. V was clipped by 10 bases and J by 3 bases, with 19 bases between them. The CDR3 contains 14 residues. With respect to this clonotype: Its cognate antigen is unknown.

The rearrangement uses TRBV28 and TRBJ2-7; D might be TRBD1 or TRBD2, each matching 5 bases. This TCR was recovered from a male patient between 5 and 17 years old who had a stem cell transplant for acute myeloid leukemia, so the T cells may come from the graft donor. This material consisted of PBMCs, mostly from graft donor cells, taken 360 days after TCRalphabeta/CD19-depleted stem cell transplant. CDR3 in amino acids: CAITGGGVNYEQYF. The DNA of the CDR3 is TGTGCCATCACTGGTGGGGGAGTTAACTACGAGCAGTACTTC.